This T cell receptor beta chain was observed in a study of graft-versus-host responses after intestinal transplantation. At the level of the study: Tacrolimus and steroids were given for two to three years to all recipients after anti-thymocyte globulin induction.

As to this clone: Its antigen is not identified.

Data came from immunoSEQ multiplex PCR; TCRdb stores just in-frame clones and leaves some out. The data contain approximately 16,000 clones, 75% to 90% of them seen just once; the ten biggest clones take up 5% to 6.5%. Whole-study findings and limits: An association linked early post-transplant HvG declines with peak circulating GvH clone levels. The authors found GvH clones in recipient marrow, some appearing first in ileum or blood.

The CDR3 runs to 18 residues. Germline V gene lookup returns CDR1 SEHNR and CDR2 FQNEAQ (reference sequence). The ends lost 8 bases at V and 6 bases at J; junction bases unmatched: 14. Material: PBMCs, obtained approximately 110 days after intestinal transplant. This TCR came from a human patient who received an intestinal transplant, so some T cells may come from the graft donor. The genes are TRBV7-9 and TRBJ2-2; 14 nucleotides align to TRBD2. DNA of the CDR3: TGTGCCAGCCCGCGGCCCAGGGGACTAGCGGGAGAGGCCGGGGAGCTGTTTTTT. Amino acid sequence: CASPRPRGLAGEAGELFF.